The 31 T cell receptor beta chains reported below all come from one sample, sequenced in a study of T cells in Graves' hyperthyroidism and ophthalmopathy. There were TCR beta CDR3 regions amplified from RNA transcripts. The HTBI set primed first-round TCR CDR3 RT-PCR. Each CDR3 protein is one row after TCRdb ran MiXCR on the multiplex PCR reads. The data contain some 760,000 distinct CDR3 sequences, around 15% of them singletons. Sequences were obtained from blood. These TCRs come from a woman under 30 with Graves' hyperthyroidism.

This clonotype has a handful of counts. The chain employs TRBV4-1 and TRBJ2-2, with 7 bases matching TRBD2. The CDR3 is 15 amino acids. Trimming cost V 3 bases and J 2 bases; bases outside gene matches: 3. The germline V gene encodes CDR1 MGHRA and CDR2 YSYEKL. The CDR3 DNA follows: TGCGCCAGCAGCCATCCTAGCGGAAACACCGGGGAGCTGTTTTTT. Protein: CASSHPSGNTGELFF.

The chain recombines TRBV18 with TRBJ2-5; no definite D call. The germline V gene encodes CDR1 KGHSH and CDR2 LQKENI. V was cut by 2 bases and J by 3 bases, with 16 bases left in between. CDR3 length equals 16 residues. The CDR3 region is CASSPKAAQIEETQYF. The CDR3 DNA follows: TGTGCCAGCTCACCAAAGGCCGCGCAGATTGAAGAGACCCAGTACTTC.

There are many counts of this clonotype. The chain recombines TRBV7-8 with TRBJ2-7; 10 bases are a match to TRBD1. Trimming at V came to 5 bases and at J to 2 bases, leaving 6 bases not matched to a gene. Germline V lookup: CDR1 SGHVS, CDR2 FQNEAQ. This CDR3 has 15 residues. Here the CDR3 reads CASSPIGQGAYEQYF. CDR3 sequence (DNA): TGTGCCAGCAGCCCTATTGGACAGGGGGCCTACGAGCAGTACTTC.

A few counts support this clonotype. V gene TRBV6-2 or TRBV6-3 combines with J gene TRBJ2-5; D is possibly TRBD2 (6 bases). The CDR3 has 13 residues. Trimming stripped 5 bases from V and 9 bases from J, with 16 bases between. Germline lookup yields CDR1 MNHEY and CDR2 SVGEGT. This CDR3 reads CASSERDRGAQYF. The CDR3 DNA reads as TGTGCCAGCAGTGAAAGGGACCGCGGGGCCCAGTACTTC.

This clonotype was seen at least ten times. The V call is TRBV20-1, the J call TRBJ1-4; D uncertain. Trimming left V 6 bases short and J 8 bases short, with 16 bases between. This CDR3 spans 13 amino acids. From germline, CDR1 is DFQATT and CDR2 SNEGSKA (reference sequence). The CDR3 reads CSAPSRRNEKLFF. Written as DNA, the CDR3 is TGCAGTGCCCCCTCCCGGCGAAACGAAAAACTGTTTTTT.

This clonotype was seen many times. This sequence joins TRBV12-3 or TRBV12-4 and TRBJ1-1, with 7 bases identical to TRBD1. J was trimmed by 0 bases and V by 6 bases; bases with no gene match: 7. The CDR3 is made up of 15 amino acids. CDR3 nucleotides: TGTGCCAGCAGGAAGAGGGGGCGAGTGAACACTGAAGCTTTCTTT. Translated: CASRKRGRVNTEAFF.

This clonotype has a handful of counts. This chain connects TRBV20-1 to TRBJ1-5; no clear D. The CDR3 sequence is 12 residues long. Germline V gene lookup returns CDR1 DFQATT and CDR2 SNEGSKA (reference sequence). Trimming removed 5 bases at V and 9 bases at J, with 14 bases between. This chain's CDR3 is CSAEAAIGPQHF. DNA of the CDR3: TGCAGTGCTGAAGCCGCGATAGGGCCCCAGCATTTT.

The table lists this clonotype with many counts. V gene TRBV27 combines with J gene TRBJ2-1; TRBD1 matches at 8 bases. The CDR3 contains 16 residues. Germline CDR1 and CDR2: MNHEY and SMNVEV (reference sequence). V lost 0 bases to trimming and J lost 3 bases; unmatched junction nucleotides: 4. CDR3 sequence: CASSLSQGAYYNEQFF. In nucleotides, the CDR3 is TGTGCCAGCAGTTTATCGCAGGGGGCTTACTACAATGAGCAGTTCTTC.

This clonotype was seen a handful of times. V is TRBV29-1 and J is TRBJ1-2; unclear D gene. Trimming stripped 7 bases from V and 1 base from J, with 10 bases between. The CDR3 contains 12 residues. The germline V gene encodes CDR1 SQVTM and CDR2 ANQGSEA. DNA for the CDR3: TGCAGCGGGTGGGGTGGTAACTATGGCTACACCTTC. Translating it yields CSGWGGNYGYTF.

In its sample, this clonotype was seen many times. CDR3 sequence (DNA): TGTGCCAGCAGCGCACAACCGGGAGCTGGTTCACCCCTCCACTTT. This codes for CASSAQPGAGSPLHF. The chain couples TRBV7-3 to TRBJ1-6; D call uncertain. The germline V gene has CDR1 SGHTA and CDR2 FQGTGA. V shed 5 bases and J shed 9 bases, with 17 bases lying between them. The CDR3 has 15 amino acids.

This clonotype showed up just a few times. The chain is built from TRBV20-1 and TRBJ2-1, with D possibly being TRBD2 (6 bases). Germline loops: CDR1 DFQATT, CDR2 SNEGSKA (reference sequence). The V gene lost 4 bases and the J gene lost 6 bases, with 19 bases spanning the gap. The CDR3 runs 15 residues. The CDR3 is CSAIGPGRGVNEQFF. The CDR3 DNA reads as TGCAGTGCTATCGGTCCCGGGAGAGGGGTCAATGAGCAGTTCTTC.

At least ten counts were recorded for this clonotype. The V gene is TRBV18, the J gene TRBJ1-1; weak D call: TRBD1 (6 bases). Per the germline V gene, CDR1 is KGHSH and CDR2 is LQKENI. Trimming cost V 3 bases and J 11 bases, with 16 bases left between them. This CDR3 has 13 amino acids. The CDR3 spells CASSPSGTNRAFF. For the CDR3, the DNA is TGTGCCAGCTCACCGTCCGGGACAAACCGGGCTTTCTTT.

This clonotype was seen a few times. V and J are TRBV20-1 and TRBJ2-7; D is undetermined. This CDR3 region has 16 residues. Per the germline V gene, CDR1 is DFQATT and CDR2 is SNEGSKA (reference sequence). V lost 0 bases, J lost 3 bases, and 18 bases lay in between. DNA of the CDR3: TGCAGTGCTAGAGATCGGACGATCTCCCACTTCTACGAGCAGTACTTC. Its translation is CSARDRTISHFYEQYF.

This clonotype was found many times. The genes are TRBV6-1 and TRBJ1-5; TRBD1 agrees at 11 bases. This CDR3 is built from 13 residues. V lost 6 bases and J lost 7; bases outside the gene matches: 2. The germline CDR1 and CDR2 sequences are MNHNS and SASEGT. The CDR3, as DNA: TGTGCCAGCAGAAGGACAGGGGGCCAGCCCCAGCATTTT. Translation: CASRRTGGQPQHF.

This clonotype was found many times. CDR3 region: CASSPEGTINEQFF. DNA of the CDR3: TGTGCCAGCAGCCCAGAGGGGACCATCAATGAGCAGTTCTTC. The gene calls are TRBV11-1 and TRBJ2-1, with D perhaps given as TRBD1 or TRBD2 (5 bases each). The CDR3 length is 14 residues. Trimming took off 5 bases at V and 6 bases at J, with 14 bases between the two ends. Germline CDR1 and CDR2: SGHAT and FQDESV (reference sequence).

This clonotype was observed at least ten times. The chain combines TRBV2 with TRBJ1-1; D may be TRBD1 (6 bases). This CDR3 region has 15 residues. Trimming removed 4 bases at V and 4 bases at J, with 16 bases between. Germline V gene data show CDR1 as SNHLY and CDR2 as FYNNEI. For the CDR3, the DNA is TGTGCCAGCAGTGCGTACAGGGACGCTGGCACTGAAGCTTTCTTT. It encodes CASSAYRDAGTEAFF.

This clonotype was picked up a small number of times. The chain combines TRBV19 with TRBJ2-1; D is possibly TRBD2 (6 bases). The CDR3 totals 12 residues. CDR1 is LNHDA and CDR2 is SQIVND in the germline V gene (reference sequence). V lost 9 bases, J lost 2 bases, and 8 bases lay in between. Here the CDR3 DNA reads TGTGCCAGCGGGAGTACCTACAATGAGCAGTTCTTC. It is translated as CASGSTYNEQFF.

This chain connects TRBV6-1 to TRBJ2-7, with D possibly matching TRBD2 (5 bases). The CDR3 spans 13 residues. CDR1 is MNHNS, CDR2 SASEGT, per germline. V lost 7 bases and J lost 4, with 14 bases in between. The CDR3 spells CASNRGADYEQYF. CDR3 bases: TGTGCCAGCAACCGGGGAGCGGATTACGAGCAGTACTTC.

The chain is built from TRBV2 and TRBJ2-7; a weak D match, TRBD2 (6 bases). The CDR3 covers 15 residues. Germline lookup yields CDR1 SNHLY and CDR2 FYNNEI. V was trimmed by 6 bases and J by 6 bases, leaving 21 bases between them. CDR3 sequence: CASRFGRGLGGEQYF. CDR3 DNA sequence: TGTGCCAGCAGGTTCGGACGGGGGTTGGGGGGCGAGCAGTACTTC.

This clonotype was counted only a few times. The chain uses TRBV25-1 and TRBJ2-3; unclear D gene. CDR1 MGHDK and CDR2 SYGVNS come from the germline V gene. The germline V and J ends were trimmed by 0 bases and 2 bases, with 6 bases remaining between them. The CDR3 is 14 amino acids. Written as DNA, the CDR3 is TGTGCCAGCAGTGAATATGGAGTCACAGATACGCAGTATTTT. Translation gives CASSEYGVTDTQYF.

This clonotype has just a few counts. The CDR3: CASSVTGEYF. The CDR3 bases are TGTGCCAGCAGTGTGACAGGGGAATACTTC. The chain has TRBV2 and TRBJ2-5, with 8 bases lining up with TRBD1. Germline CDR1 reads SNHLY; CDR2 reads FYNNEI. The CDR3 runs to 10 residues. The junction had 3 bases not matched to a gene; V was cut back by 4 bases and J by 14 bases.

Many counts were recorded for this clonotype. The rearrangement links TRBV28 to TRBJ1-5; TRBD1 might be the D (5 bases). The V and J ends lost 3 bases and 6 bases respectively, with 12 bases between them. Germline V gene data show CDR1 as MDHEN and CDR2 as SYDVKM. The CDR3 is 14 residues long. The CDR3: CASSFRGMGQPQHF. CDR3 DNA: TGTGCCAGCAGTTTTCGGGGGATGGGTCAGCCCCAGCATTTT.

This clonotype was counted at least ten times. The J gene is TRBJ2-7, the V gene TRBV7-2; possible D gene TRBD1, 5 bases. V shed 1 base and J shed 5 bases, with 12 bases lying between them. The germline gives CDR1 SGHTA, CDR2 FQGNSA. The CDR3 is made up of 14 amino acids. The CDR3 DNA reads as TGTGCCAGCAGCTTAGAAGACAGCTCGCACGAGCAGTACTTC. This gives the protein CASSLEDSSHEQYF.

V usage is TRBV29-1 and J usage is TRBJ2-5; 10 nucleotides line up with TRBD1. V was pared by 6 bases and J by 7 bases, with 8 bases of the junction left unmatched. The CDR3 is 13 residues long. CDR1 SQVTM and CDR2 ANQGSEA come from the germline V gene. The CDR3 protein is CSVDRGKGSTQYF. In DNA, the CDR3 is TGCAGCGTGGACAGGGGGAAGGGTTCGACCCAGTACTTC.

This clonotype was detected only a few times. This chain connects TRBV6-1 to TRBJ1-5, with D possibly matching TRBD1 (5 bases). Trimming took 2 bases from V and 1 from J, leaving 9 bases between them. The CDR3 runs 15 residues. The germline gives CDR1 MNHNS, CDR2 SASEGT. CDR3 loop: CASSETGTSNQPQHF. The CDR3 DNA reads TGTGCCAGCAGTGAAACCGGGACGAGCAATCAGCCCCAGCATTTT.

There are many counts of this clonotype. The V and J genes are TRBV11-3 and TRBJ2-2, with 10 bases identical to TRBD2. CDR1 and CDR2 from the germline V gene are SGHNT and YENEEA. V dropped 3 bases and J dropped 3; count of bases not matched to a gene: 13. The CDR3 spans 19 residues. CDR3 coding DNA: TGTGCCAGCAGCTTTGTAAAGCGGGAGGGCCAAGGGTACACCGGGGAGCTGTTTTTT. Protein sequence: CASSFVKREGQGYTGELFF. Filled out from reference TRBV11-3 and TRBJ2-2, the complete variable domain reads EAGVVQSPRYKIIEKKQPVAFWCNPISGHNTLYWYLQNLGQGPELLIRYENEEAVDDSQLPKDRFSAERLKGVDSTLKIQPAELGDSAVYLCASSFVKREGQGYTGELFFGEGSRLTVL.

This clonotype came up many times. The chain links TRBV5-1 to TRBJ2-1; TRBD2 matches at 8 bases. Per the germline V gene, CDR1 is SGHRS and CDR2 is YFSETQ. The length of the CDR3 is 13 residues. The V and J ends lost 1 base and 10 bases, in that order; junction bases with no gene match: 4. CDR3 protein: CASSLSGGIEQFF. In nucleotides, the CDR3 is TGCGCCAGCAGCTTGAGCGGGGGTATCGAGCAGTTCTTC. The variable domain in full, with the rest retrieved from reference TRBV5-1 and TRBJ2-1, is KAGVTQTPRYLIKTRGQQVTLSCSPISGHRSVSWYQQTPGQGLQFLFEYFSETQRNKGNFPGRFSGRQFSNSRSEMNVSTLELGDSALYLCASSLSGGIEQFFGPGTRLTVL.

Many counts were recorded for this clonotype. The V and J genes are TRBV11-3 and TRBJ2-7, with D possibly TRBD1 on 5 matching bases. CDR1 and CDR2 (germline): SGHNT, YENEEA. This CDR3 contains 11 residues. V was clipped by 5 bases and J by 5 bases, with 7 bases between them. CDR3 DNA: TGTGCCAGCAGCGAAGGGGACGAGCAGTACTTC. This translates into CASSEGDEQYF.

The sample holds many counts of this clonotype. CDR3: CASSVEGPKNIQYF. The CDR3, as DNA: TGTGCCAGCAGTGTGGAGGGGCCCAAAAACATTCAGTACTTC. J is TRBJ2-4 and V is TRBV2; D is perhaps TRBD2 (6 bases). The V end was cut by 4 bases, the J end by 2 bases, with 9 bases between. Germline CDR1 is SNHLY and CDR2 is FYNNEI. The CDR3 contains 14 residues.

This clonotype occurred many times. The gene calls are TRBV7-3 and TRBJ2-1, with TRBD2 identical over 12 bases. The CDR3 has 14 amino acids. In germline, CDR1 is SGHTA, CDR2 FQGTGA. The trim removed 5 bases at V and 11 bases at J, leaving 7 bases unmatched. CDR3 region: CASSLGLAGGKQFF. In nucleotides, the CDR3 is TGTGCCAGCAGCCTGGGACTAGCGGGCGGGAAGCAGTTCTTC.

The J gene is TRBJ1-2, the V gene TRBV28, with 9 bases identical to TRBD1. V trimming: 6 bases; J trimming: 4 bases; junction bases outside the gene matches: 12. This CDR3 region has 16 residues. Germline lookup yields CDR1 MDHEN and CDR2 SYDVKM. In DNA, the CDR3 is TGTGCCAGCAGAAAGGAGACAGGGGGTTTTTTCTATGGCTACACCTTC. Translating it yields CASRKETGGFFYGYTF.